The rows below give T cell receptor beta chains drawn from one sample of a study of OX40 agonist ivuxolimab in advanced cancers. Sequencing was performed with immunoSEQ multiplex PCR; in TCRdb, only in-frame clones are kept and a portion is missing. The repertoire holds about 54,000 clones, with approximately 90% as singletons. This specimen consisted of CD4+ or CD8+ T cells sorted from blood, obtained in a trial of the OX40 agonist ivuxolimab. Receptors were obtained from an adult with an advanced solid tumor such as melanoma, head and neck, liver or kidney cancer. The CDR3 runs from the conserved cysteine through the conserved F or W. D genes are given only for firm matches. The size of a clone is reported for some rows only, either as once, few or many, or as a class for expanded clones.

DNA: TGTGCCAGTAGGGGACTGACCTACGAGCAGTACTTC; CDR3: CASRGLTYEQYF; D: .; size: .; J: TRBJ2-7; V: TRBV19
DNA: TGTGCCAGCAGCAAAAGGAGCGGGAGCCTCTCCTACGAGCAGTACTTC; CDR3: CASSKRSGSLSYEQYF; D: TRBD2; size: .; J: TRBJ2-7; V: TRBV9
DNA: TGTGCCAGCAGCCCGCTCCGGGGGGGAAGGTATAATTCACCCCTCCACTTT; CDR3: CASSPLRGGRYNSPLHF; D: .; size: .; J: TRBJ1-6; V: TRBV11-2
DNA: TGTGCCAGCAGTTTAGGGGGGTTCGTTGAAGCTTTCTTT; CDR3: CASSLGGFVEAFF; D: .; size: .; J: TRBJ1-1; V: TRBV28
DNA: TGCAGCGTAGCACGGACTAGCGGAGAAGGTGAGCAGTTCTTC; CDR3: CSVARTSGEGEQFF; D: TRBD2; size: .; J: TRBJ2-1; V: TRBV29-1
DNA: TGTGCCAGCAGCGAGGGACTAGCGGAGGGGGCCTCCTACGAGCAGTACTTC; CDR3: CASSEGLAEGASYEQYF; D: TRBD2; size: .; J: TRBJ2-7; V: TRBV9
DNA: TGTGCCAGCAGCAACAACAGGGATTCACCCCTCCACTTT; CDR3: CASSNNRDSPLHF; D: .; size: .; J: TRBJ1-6; V: TRBV11-2
DNA: TGTGCCAGCAGTCCCAGGGTGAGGAATCATAATTCACCCCTCCACTTT; CDR3: CASSPRVRNHNSPLHF; D: .; size: .; J: TRBJ1-6; V: TRBV27
DNA: TGCGCCAGCAGCCAAGATTTGGCCAGGGGTAACACCGGGGAGCTGTTTTTT; CDR3: CASSQDLARGNTGELFF; D: .; size: .; J: TRBJ2-2; V: TRBV4-1
DNA: TGTGCCAGCAGTTTCTCCGGTTGGGGAATCCAAGAGACCCAGTACTTC; CDR3: CASSFSGWGIQETQYF; D: .; size: once; J: TRBJ2-5; V: TRBV6-5
DNA: TGTGCCAGCAGCCGTCCCTCATCAGGGTTAATCTACGAGCAGTACTTC; CDR3: CASSRPSSGLIYEQYF; D: .; size: .; J: TRBJ2-7; V: TRBV4-2
DNA: TGTGCCAGCACCACGGACAGGCCTGCCCGGGACATTCAGTACTTC; CDR3: CASTTDRPARDIQYF; D: TRBD1; size: .; J: TRBJ2-4; V: TRBV6-1
DNA: TGTGCCATCAGTGACTTAAGGACAGGGAACCCCTCTGGTGGCTACACCTTC; CDR3: CAISDLRTGNPSGGYTF; D: TRBD1; size: once; J: TRBJ1-2; V: TRBV10-3
DNA: TGTGCCAGTAGCCGGTGGACAGGGAGCTCCTATAATTCACCCCTCCACTTT; CDR3: CASSRWTGSSYNSPLHF; D: TRBD1; size: few; J: TRBJ1-6; V: TRBV19
DNA: TGCGCCAGCAGACCGGGTCAGGGAGCCTACGAGCAGTACTTC; CDR3: CASRPGQGAYEQYF; D: .; size: .; J: TRBJ2-7; V: TRBV5-1
DNA: TGTGCCAGCTCACTCCCCTCTGGGGCCAACGTCCTGACTTTC; CDR3: CASSLPSGANVLTF; D: .; size: .; J: TRBJ2-6; V: TRBV18
DNA: TGTGCCAGCAGCAAAGCGCTTTGGGTAGGACTAGCGTACAACACAGATACGCAGTATTTT; CDR3: CASSKALWVGLAYNTDTQYF; D: .; size: .; J: TRBJ2-3; V: TRBV21-1
DNA: TGTGCCAGCAGTCTATATAGGACCTACGAGCAGTACTTC; CDR3: CASSLYRTYEQYF; D: .; size: .; J: TRBJ2-7; V: TRBV6-6